What follows are 26 T cell receptor beta chains derived from one specimen sequenced in a study of identical twins. TCRdb re-called the 5' RACE reads with MiXCR, one entry per CDR3 protein. The sample has 400,000 to 550,000 distinct CDR3 sequences, 20% to 30% seen once; the top ten hold 2.9%. These data also formed part of another study, on T cells expressing NK-cell markers.

Sequenced input: CD4+ T cells sorted from blood. These receptors were obtained from a woman between 18 and 29 years old in good health.

This clonotype was recorded many times. V and J are TRBV20-1 and TRBJ2-4; D remains ambiguous. There are 14 residues in the CDR3. V lost 4 bases to trimming and J lost 2 bases, with 12 bases between them. Germline loops: CDR1 DFQATT, CDR2 SNEGSKA (reference sequence). The CDR3 bases are TGCAGTGCTACATTAGGGTTATCCAAAAACATTCAGTACTTC. Protein: CSATLGLSKNIQYF.

This clonotype appeared a few times. The chain recombines TRBV27 with TRBJ1-2; maybe TRBD1 (5 bases). The CDR3 runs 13 residues. Looked up from germline, CDR1 is MNHEY and CDR2 is SMNVEV (reference sequence). V lost 3 bases to trimming and J lost 7 bases, with 12 bases between them. The CDR3 sequence is CASSLQGGFGYTF. DNA of the CDR3: TGTGCCAGCAGTTTGCAGGGAGGTTTTGGCTACACCTTC.

CDR3 DNA sequence: TGTGCCAGCAGTCCTGAGGTTGGGGGGGCCTCTTCTGGGGCCAACGTCCTGACTTTC. It is translated as CASSPEVGGASSGANVLTF. This sequence joins TRBV12-3 or TRBV12-4 and TRBJ2-6; D perhaps matches TRBD2 (7 bases). V was trimmed by 5 bases and J by 1 base, leaving 21 bases between them. CDR3 size: 19 residues.

This clonotype was observed a few times. V is TRBV24-1 and J is TRBJ1-1; 7 bases agree with TRBD1. Germline loops: CDR1 KGHDR, CDR2 SFDVKD. With 7 bases clipped from V and 4 bases from J, the junction kept 5 bases outside the gene matches. This CDR3 is built from 13 residues. CDR3: CATSTGAGTEAFF. The DNA for the CDR3 is TGTGCCACCAGCACAGGGGCCGGCACTGAAGCTTTCTTT.

This chain links TRBV6-5 with TRBJ2-7; no clear D. The germline V and J ends were trimmed by 0 bases and 2 bases, with 11 bases remaining between them. Germline V CDR1 and CDR2: MNHEY, SVGAGI. This CDR3 has 15 amino acids. The CDR3 coding sequence is TGTGCCAGCAGTTACTCGAGAGGCCCGACCTACGAGCAGTACTTC. Encoded protein: CASSYSRGPTYEQYF.

The V call is TRBV7-9, the J call TRBJ1-2, with D perhaps matching TRBD1 (6 bases). In germline, CDR1 is SEHNR, CDR2 FQNEAQ (reference sequence). The CDR3 has 15 amino acids. V gave up 1 base and J gave up 8 bases, with 17 bases separating them. The CDR3 loop reads CASSLDARGARGYTF. CDR3 nucleotide sequence: TGTGCCAGCAGCTTAGATGCACGGGGGGCGCGAGGCTACACCTTC.

The chain joins TRBV6-1 to TRBJ2-2; D might be TRBD1 (5 bases). Between the trimmed V and J ends, which lost 5 bases and 3 bases, there was a span of 13 bases. Per the germline V gene, CDR1 is MNHNS and CDR2 is SASEGT. The CDR3 is 15 amino acids. CDR3 protein: CASSRTRQYTGELFF. As DNA, the CDR3 is TGTGCCAGCAGTCGGACCAGACAGTACACCGGGGAGCTGTTTTTT.

This clonotype has only a few counts. V gene TRBV5-1 combines with J gene TRBJ2-7, with TRBD2 matching over 11 bases. Germline assignment: CDR1 SGHRS and CDR2 YFSETQ. V was pared by 4 bases and J by 2 bases, with 2 bases of the junction left unmatched. CDR3 length equals 14 residues. This CDR3 reads CASSVAGGAYEQYF. Here the CDR3 DNA reads TGCGCCAGCAGCGTAGCGGGAGGGGCCTACGAGCAGTACTTC.

This clonotype was counted many times. The chain employs TRBV12-3 or TRBV12-4 and TRBJ1-6; D is undetermined. There are 11 residues in the CDR3. V was trimmed by 3 bases and J by 7 bases, leaving 1 base between them. CDR3 DNA sequence: TGTGCCAGCAGTTTCAATTCACCCCTCCACTTT. Its translation is CASSFNSPLHF.

The genes are TRBV7-9 and TRBJ1-2, with no clear D. Trimming shortened V by 1 base and J by 4 bases, and 13 bases separated the two germline ends. This CDR3 has 15 amino acids. The V gene's germline CDR1 is SEHNR and CDR2 FQNEAQ (reference sequence). The CDR3 sequence: CASSLGFDGSYGYTF. In nucleotides, the CDR3 is TGTGCCAGCAGCTTAGGTTTCGACGGAAGCTATGGCTACACCTTC.

V gene TRBV3-1 combines with J gene TRBJ2-6, with D perhaps TRBD1 (6 bases). The CDR3 is made up of 15 amino acids. Germline CDR1 is LGHDT and CDR2 is YNNKEL (reference sequence). Trimming shortened V by 6 bases and J by 2 bases, and 11 bases separated the two germline ends. DNA for the CDR3: TGTGCCAGCAGATCAGAGGGGGCTGGGGCCAACGTCCTGACTTTC. Residues: CASRSEGAGANVLTF. Supplemented by reference TRBV3-1 and TRBJ2-6, the full variable domain reads DTAVSQTPKYLVTQMGNDKSIKCEQNLGHDTMYWYKQDSKKFLKIMFSYNNKELIINETVPNRFSPKSPDKAHLNLHINSLELGDSAVYFCASRSEGAGANVLTFGAGSRLTVL.

CDR3 sequence (DNA): TGTGCCAGCAGTTTTAAGTCCCCAGGGCTTGGAGAGACCCAGTACTTC. Amino acid sequence: CASSFKSPGLGETQYF. The rearrangement links TRBV27 to TRBJ2-5; weak D call: TRBD1 (5 bases). The CDR3 is made up of 16 amino acids. V was shortened by 3 bases and J by 4 bases, with 18 bases between the two germline ends. Looked up from germline, CDR1 is MNHEY and CDR2 is SMNVEV (reference sequence).

This clonotype showed up just a few times. The gene calls are TRBV21-1 and TRBJ2-7. TRBV21-1 is marked as a pseudogene. The CDR3 totals 14 residues. In DNA, the CDR3 is TGTGCCAGCAGCAGATTTAGCAGATTATACGAGCAGTACTTC. It specifies CASSRFSRLYEQYF.

This clonotype was seen more than once but under ten times. The J gene is TRBJ2-1, the V gene TRBV4-3; D tentatively reads TRBD1 or TRBD2 (5 bases each). Germline values: CDR1 LGHNA, CDR2 YSLEER. V was shortened by 3 bases and J by 5 bases, with 14 bases between the two germline ends. The CDR3 contains 15 residues. This CDR3 is CASSQGTPNDNEQFF. The CDR3 coding sequence is TGCGCCAGCAGCCAGGGGACGCCCAACGACAATGAGCAGTTCTTC.

This clonotype appeared a few times. V gene TRBV5-1 combines with J gene TRBJ2-1, with a possible D match to TRBD2 (6 bases). The CDR3 has 15 amino acids. V shed 2 bases and J shed 9 bases, with 18 bases lying between them. The germline V gene has CDR1 SGHRS and CDR2 YFSETQ. CDR3 in DNA: TGCGCCAGCAGCTTCGGGCGGGACCTGAGCGCTGAGCAGTTCTTC. This encodes CASSFGRDLSAEQFF. Based on the CDR3 plus reference TRBV5-1 and TRBJ2-1, the full variable domain is KAGVTQTPRYLIKTRGQQVTLSCSPISGHRSVSWYQQTPGQGLQFLFEYFSETQRNKGNFPGRFSGRQFSNSRSEMNVSTLELGDSALYLCASSFGRDLSAEQFFGPGTRLTVL.

This clonotype was picked up a small number of times. This chain connects TRBV12-3 or TRBV12-4 to TRBJ2-1, with no clear D. This CDR3 has 15 residues. V gave up 4 bases and J gave up 4 bases, with 14 bases separating them. The CDR3 DNA sequence: TGTGCCAGCAGTTATGGGTCCAGTATATACAATGAGCAGTTCTTC. Its translation: CASSYGSSIYNEQFF.

The chain recombines TRBV20-1 with TRBJ2-7; unclear D gene. Germline values: CDR1 DFQATT, CDR2 SNEGSKA (reference sequence). Trimming took off 2 bases at V and 1 base at J, with 6 bases between the two ends. CDR3 length: 12 amino acids. In nucleotides, the CDR3 is TGCAGTGCTAGATTCATATCCTACGAGCAGTACTTC. It encodes CSARFISYEQYF.

In this sample, this clonotype turned up many times. The chain employs TRBV20-1 and TRBJ1-4; a weak D match, TRBD1 (6 bases). The CDR3 has 13 residues. Per germline, CDR1 DFQATT and CDR2 SNEGSKA (reference sequence). Trimming stripped 7 bases from V and 8 bases from J, with 17 bases between. CDR3 region: CSVTTGQGEKLFF. The DNA for the CDR3 is TGCAGTGTCACAACGGGACAAGGGGAAAAACTGTTTTTT.

This clonotype turned up a few times. The rearrangement links TRBV12-3 or TRBV12-4 to TRBJ2-4; D gene uncertain. The CDR3 loop spans 16 amino acids. Trimming cost V 2 bases and J 0 bases, with 11 bases left between them. The CDR3 protein is CASSLPGRLAKNIQYF. The CDR3 nucleotides are TGTGCCAGCAGTTTACCCGGCAGATTAGCCAAAAACATTCAGTACTTC.

J is TRBJ2-5 and V is TRBV7-2; 9 bases are shared with TRBD1. This CDR3 spans 16 amino acids. J lost 5 bases, V lost 8 bases, and 15 bases had no gene match. CDR1 is SGHTA, CDR2 FQGNSA, per germline. CDR3 DNA: TGTGCCAGCCCCCCGGGGGACAGGGCTACAACGGAGACCCAGTACTTC. Translating gives CASPPGDRATTETQYF.

In its sample, this clonotype was seen a few times. The chain uses TRBV9 and TRBJ2-2; D could derive from TRBD1 or TRBD2 (5 bases each). V was trimmed by 0 bases and J by 5 bases, leaving 17 bases between them. Germline CDR1 is SGDLS and CDR2 is YYNGEE. This CDR3 region has 17 residues. CDR3 in amino acids: CASSVAVRQPGTGELFF. DNA of the CDR3: TGTGCCAGCAGCGTAGCGGTTCGACAGCCGGGAACCGGGGAGCTGTTTTTT.

The rearrangement uses TRBV6-5 and TRBJ2-1; TRBD2 matches at 14 bases. CDR3 length: 16 residues. The V gene end was trimmed by 0 bases and the J gene end by 9 bases; junction bases not matched to a gene: 4. Germline V lookup: CDR1 MNHEY, CDR2 SVGAGI. CDR3 sequence: CASSYSGTSGRTEQFF. DNA of the CDR3: TGTGCCAGCAGTTACTCGGGGACTAGCGGGAGAACTGAGCAGTTCTTC.

The chain links TRBV7-2 to TRBJ2-1; TRBD1 might be the D (5 bases). Trimming cost V 1 base and J 8 bases, with 15 bases left between them. CDR3 length equals 15 residues. In germline, CDR1 is SGHTA, CDR2 FQGNSA. CDR3 coding DNA: TGTGCCAGCAGCTTAGTCCTCGGGCCAGGGTATGAGCAGTTCTTC. Amino acids: CASSLVLGPGYEQFF.

This clonotype was picked up a small number of times. The gene calls are TRBV20-1 and TRBJ2-1; D is perhaps TRBD2 (5 bases). V lost 0 bases and J lost 11, with 11 bases in between. Germline V CDR1 and CDR2: DFQATT, SNEGSKA (reference sequence). The CDR3 is 12 amino acids. The CDR3 here is CSARDGRAKQFF. The DNA for the CDR3 is TGCAGTGCTAGAGATGGGCGGGCCAAGCAGTTCTTC.

This clonotype appeared a few times. The junction and the germline gene differ at one end; a read error may be behind it. The rearrangement links TRBV6-1 to TRBJ2-1, with D possibly being TRBD1 or TRBD2 (5 bases each). Germline loops: CDR1 MNHNS, CDR2 SASEGT. This CDR3 comprises 15 residues. CDR3 amino acids: CASREGTVSYNEQFF. In DNA, the CDR3 is TGTGCCAGCCGTGAAGGGACGGTCAGCTACAATGAGCAGTTCTTC.

For this clonotype: The junction departs from germline at one end; a sequencing error may be responsible. V gene TRBV7-7 combines with J gene TRBJ1-1; D gene uncertain. Germline CDR1 and CDR2: SSHAT and FNYEAQ (reference sequence). This CDR3 comprises 14 residues. The CDR3 loop is CASSPLNTGAEAFF. DNA of the CDR3: TGTGCTAGCAGCCCCTTGAATACCGGGGCTGAAGCTTTCTTT. The whole variable domain, filled in from reference TRBV7-7 and TRBJ1-1, reads GAGVSQSPRYKVTKRGQDVTLRCDPISSHATLYWYQQALGQGPEFLTYFNYEAQPDKSGLPSDRFSAERPEGSISTLTIQRTEQRDSAMYRCASSPLNTGAEAFFGQGTRLTVV.